Following are 30 T cell receptor beta chains from one sample sequenced in a study of blood T cell repertoires in COVID-19. Using immunoSEQ multiplex PCR, the repertoire was profiled, and TCRdb retains in-frame clones only, with some absent. The repertoire holds tens of thousands of clones, with roughly 88% as singletons. The sample was peripheral blood. These receptors came from a man aged 50 to 59 with COVID-19, enrolled during active disease.

The V and J genes are TRBV9 and TRBJ1-3; D call uncertain. V was pared by 0 bases and J by 0 bases, with 7 bases between. Looked up from germline, CDR1 is SGDLS and CDR2 is YYNGEE. The CDR3 spans 15 residues. The CDR3 bases are TGTGCCAGCAGCGTAGTACCCGGCTCTGGAAACACCATATATTTT. It yields the protein CASSVVPGSGNTIYF.

The CDR3 region is CATSSQRAAGELFF. CDR3 DNA sequence: TGTGCCACCAGCTCCCAGAGGGCTGCCGGGGAGCTGTTTTTT. This chain joins TRBV15 and TRBJ2-2; weak D call: TRBD2 (5 bases). Germline V gene data show CDR1 as LNHNV and CDR2 as YYDKDF (reference sequence). Trimming stripped 5 bases from V and 6 bases from J, with 13 bases between. The CDR3 runs 14 residues.

V usage is TRBV10-3 and J usage is TRBJ1-4; 9 positions match TRBD1. This CDR3 has 14 residues. Per the germline V gene, CDR1 is ENHRY and CDR2 is SYGVKD. Germline trimming cut 0 bases from V and 11 bases from J; bases unmatched to any gene: 4. The CDR3: CAISESRDRVKLFF. CDR3 coding DNA: TGTGCCATCAGTGAGTCCCGGGACAGGGTGAAACTGTTTTTT.

This clone occurred a few times. The chain has TRBV28 and TRBJ1-6; TRBD1 matches 8 bases. The V gene's germline CDR1 is MDHEN and CDR2 SYDVKM. The CDR3 is 16 amino acids. The trim removed 6 bases at V and 3 bases at J, leaving 7 bases unmatched. The CDR3 DNA sequence: TGTGCCAGCAGCCGTGGACAGGGCTACTATAATTCACCCCTCCACTTT. Residues: CASSRGQGYYNSPLHF.

The rearrangement links TRBV18 to TRBJ1-2, with 7 positions matching TRBD1. Germline loops: CDR1 KGHSH, CDR2 LQKENI. The CDR3 contains 13 residues. With V trimmed by 3 bases and J by 8 bases, 6 bases remained unmatched. The CDR3 sequence is CASSPDRAGGYTF. The CDR3 DNA follows: TGTGCCAGCTCACCCGACAGGGCGGGGGGCTACACCTTC.

The CDR3 region has the DNA TGCGCCAGCAGCGTCGACCCGGGGGGTTCGGGCACAGATACGCAGTATTTT. Protein product: CASSVDPGGSGTDTQYF. This sequence joins TRBV5-1 and TRBJ2-3; 7 positions match TRBD2. The V gene end was trimmed by 4 bases and the J gene end by 1 base; junction bases not matched to a gene: 12. CDR1 SGHRS and CDR2 YFSETQ come from the germline V gene. The CDR3 runs 17 residues.

The V and J genes are TRBV10-3 and TRBJ2-5, with 11 bases aligning to TRBD1. The CDR3 runs 13 residues. V lost 8 bases, J lost 4 bases, and 3 bases stayed unmatched. Germline V gene lookup returns CDR1 ENHRY and CDR2 SYGVKD. This CDR3 is CAIGGTGGETQYF. As DNA, the CDR3 is TGTGCCATCGGGGGGACAGGGGGAGAGACCCAGTACTTC.

This chain connects TRBV18 to TRBJ1-1; maybe TRBD1 (5 bases). This CDR3 has 17 amino acids. Trimming took off 2 bases at V and 4 bases at J, with 20 bases between the two ends. From germline, CDR1 is KGHSH and CDR2 LQKENI. CDR3 DNA sequence: TGTGCCAGCTCACCATTTACAGCTCAGGACGGGGGCACTGAAGCTTTCTTT. This encodes CASSPFTAQDGGTEAFF.

The rearrangement joins TRBV23-1 to TRBJ2-7, with TRBD2 identical over 8 bases. TRBV23-1 is known as an ORF, though its function is uncertain. V shed 6 bases, J shed 7 bases, and the junction held 17 bases outside the gene matches. The CDR3 extends over 16 amino acids. The CDR3 loop reads CASSPSFRAGGEEQYF. CDR3 sequence (DNA): TGCGCCAGCAGCCCATCATTCAGGGCGGGAGGTGAGGAGCAGTACTTC.

V gene TRBV6-5 combines with J gene TRBJ2-7; D is perhaps TRBD1 (5 bases). V was pared by 8 bases and J by 6 bases, with 23 bases between. Germline V gene lookup returns CDR1 MNHEY and CDR2 SVGAGI. This CDR3 spans 15 amino acids. This CDR3 reads CASPVGSGSGPEQYF. The CDR3 bases are TGTGCCAGCCCGGTAGGGTCAGGGTCCGGTCCCGAGCAGTACTTC.

The CDR3 DNA reads TGTGCCAGCAGCCGGGGACAGGGAGGAGATACGCAGTATTTT. It yields the protein CASSRGQGGDTQYF. The chain carries TRBV5-6 and TRBJ2-3, with 9 bases identical to TRBD1. Germline assignment: CDR1 SGHDT and CDR2 YYEEEE. V shed 4 bases, J shed 5 bases, and the junction held 5 bases outside the gene matches. The CDR3 is made up of 14 amino acids.

This sequence joins TRBV7-9 and TRBJ1-1; 9 bases map to TRBD1. This CDR3 contains 15 residues. CDR1 SEHNR and CDR2 FQNEAQ come from the germline V gene (reference sequence). J gave up 1 base and V 4 bases, and 4 bases lay outside the gene matches. The CDR3 spells CASSSTGGSNTEAFF. The DNA of the CDR3 is TGTGCCAGCAGCTCGACAGGGGGATCGAACACTGAAGCTTTCTTT.

This sequence joins TRBV5-6 and TRBJ1-5; D is uncertain. Germline values: CDR1 SGHDT, CDR2 YYEEEE. The CDR3 covers 14 residues. Trimming took 3 bases from V and 5 from J, leaving 12 bases between them. CDR3: CASSSPETDQPQHF. The DNA of the CDR3 is TGTGCCAGCAGCTCACCAGAGACTGATCAGCCCCAGCATTTT.

In nucleotides, the CDR3 is TGTGCCAGCAGCTTAACTAAGCGGGTCTCCTACGAGCAGTACTTC. Translated: CASSLTKRVSYEQYF. The J gene is TRBJ2-7, the V gene TRBV7-2; the D gene is possibly TRBD2 (6 bases). Germline values: CDR1 SGHTA, CDR2 FQGNSA. The CDR3 is 15 amino acids. Trimming removed 2 bases from V and 0 bases from J, with 11 bases in between.

The J gene is TRBJ2-2, the V gene TRBV7-9; no clear D gene. The CDR3 has 15 amino acids. V lost 7 bases and J lost 7, with 19 bases in between. Germline-derived CDR1 and CDR2 are SEHNR and FQNEAQ (reference sequence). For the CDR3, the DNA is TGTGCCAGCATCCTCATATTGGGCGTACACGGGGAGCTGTTTTTT. Protein: CASILILGVHGELFF.

In this sample, this clone turned up once. The CDR3 DNA follows: TGTGCCATCAGGTCCCCGGGGACCGGGGAGCTGTTTTTT. Its protein product is CAIRSPGTGELFF. V is TRBV10-3 and J is TRBJ2-2; maybe TRBD2 (5 bases). V was trimmed by 6 bases and J by 5 bases, leaving 10 bases between them. CDR1 ENHRY and CDR2 SYGVKD come from the germline V gene. The CDR3 extends over 13 amino acids.

J is TRBJ2-1 and V is TRBV5-1; TRBD2 matches at 8 bases. Germline assignment: CDR1 SGHRS and CDR2 YFSETQ. CDR3 length equals 15 residues. Losses at the gene ends were 0 bases for V and 3 bases for J; bases not matched to a gene: 2. CDR3 amino acids: CASSLASGSYNEQFF. The CDR3 DNA reads as TGCGCCAGCAGCTTGGCCAGCGGGAGCTACAATGAGCAGTTCTTC.

The chain couples TRBV27 to TRBJ2-7; the D gene is possibly TRBD1 (6 bases). V lost 1 base and J 2 bases, leaving 12 bases between the germline ends. The CDR3 sequence is 15 residues long. Per the germline V gene, CDR1 is MNHEY and CDR2 is SMNVEV (reference sequence). Here the CDR3 DNA reads TGTGCCAGCAGTTTATACCTGGACAGTGCCTACGAGCAGTACTTC. This gives the protein CASSLYLDSAYEQYF.

The rearrangement joins TRBV29-1 to TRBJ1-2; D might be TRBD1 (5 bases). The germline CDR1 and CDR2 sequences are SQVTM and ANQGSEA. The CDR3 has 15 amino acids. Trimming pared 0 bases from V and 5 bases from J, leaving 16 bases between. As DNA, the CDR3 is TGCAGCGTTGAAGATAGGGTCCAGGGAGGTTATGGCTACACCTTC. Its translation: CSVEDRVQGGYGYTF.

The chain has TRBV4-1 and TRBJ2-1; 11 bases match TRBD2. Germline CDR1 MGHRA, CDR2 YSYEKL. This CDR3 region has 15 residues. With 4 bases clipped from V and 7 bases from J, the junction kept 6 bases outside the gene matches. CDR3 residues: CASSPLGLAVNEQFF. As DNA, the CDR3 is TGCGCCAGCAGCCCCCTGGGACTAGCGGTAAATGAGCAGTTCTTC.

The V and J genes are TRBV19 and TRBJ2-5; D uncertain. The V end was cut by 0 bases, the J end by 4 bases, with 9 bases between. The CDR3 extends over 14 amino acids. Germline assignment: CDR1 LNHDA and CDR2 SQIVND (reference sequence). CDR3 sequence (DNA): TGTGCCAGTAGTATAGATCTGTTCGGAGAGACCCAGTACTTC. It encodes CASSIDLFGETQYF.

The gene calls are TRBV7-2 and TRBJ1-2, with D possibly matching TRBD1 (5 bases). There are 13 residues in the CDR3. Germline CDR1 reads SGHTA; CDR2 reads FQGNSA. Trimming shortened V by 2 bases and J by 8 bases, and 12 bases separated the two germline ends. The CDR3 here is CASSLQGERGYTF. The CDR3 nucleotides read TGTGCCAGCAGCTTACAGGGCGAGCGCGGCTACACCTTC.

The chain employs TRBV13 and TRBJ2-1; 11 nucleotides align to TRBD2. From germline, CDR1 is PRHDT and CDR2 FYEKMQ (reference sequence). The CDR3 spans 19 residues. J was trimmed by 1 base and V by 4 bases; bases with no gene match: 12. CDR3: CASSYLSVRTSGSYNEQFF. The DNA of the CDR3 is TGTGCCAGCAGCTACTTAAGTGTCCGGACTAGCGGGTCCTACAATGAGCAGTTCTTC. Full variable domain (outside the CDR3, taken from reference TRBV13 and TRBJ2-1): AAGVIQSPRHLIKEKRETATLKCYPIPRHDTVYWYQQGPGQDPQFLISFYEKMQSDKGSIPDRFSAQQFSDYHSELNMSSLELGDSALYFCASSYLSVRTSGSYNEQFFGPGTRLTVL.

The V and J genes are TRBV27 and TRBJ2-3; 10 positions agree with TRBD2. The CDR3 covers 14 residues. Germline values: CDR1 MNHEY, CDR2 SMNVEV (reference sequence). The ends lost 10 bases at V and 2 bases at J; junction bases unmatched: 6. The chain's CDR3 is CATRLAGYTDTQYF. CDR3 coding DNA: TGTGCCACCCGACTAGCGGGCTACACAGATACGCAGTATTTT.

This clone was observed a single time. This chain joins TRBV19 and TRBJ1-1; 9 nucleotides match TRBD1. The CDR3 spans 13 residues. Germline trimming cut 5 bases from V and 11 bases from J; bases unmatched to any gene: 9. Germline V CDR1 and CDR2: LNHDA, SQIVND (reference sequence). CDR3 DNA sequence: TGTGCCAGTAGTCCGACAGGGGGGGTATTGGCTTTCTTT. This codes for CASSPTGGVLAFF.

The V gene is TRBV28, the J gene TRBJ2-7; D is possibly TRBD1 (6 bases). The CDR3 has 15 amino acids. Germline V gene sequence: CDR1 MDHEN, CDR2 SYDVKM. The germline V and J ends were trimmed by 8 bases and 2 bases, with 19 bases remaining between them. CDR3 region: CASLPEAGDPYEQYF. In nucleotides, the CDR3 is TGTGCCAGCTTACCGGAGGCAGGGGACCCCTACGAGCAGTACTTC.

J is TRBJ2-5 and V is TRBV7-9; D remains ambiguous. V was pared by 1 base and J by 10 bases, with 7 bases between. Germline assignment: CDR1 SEHNR and CDR2 FQNEAQ (reference sequence). This CDR3 region has 11 residues. For the CDR3, the DNA is TGTGCCAGCAGCTTAGGCCCCAGCCAGTACTTC. Its protein product is CASSLGPSQYF. Combining the CDR3 with reference TRBV7-9 and TRBJ2-5 gives the whole variable domain DTGVSQNPRHKITKRGQNVTFRCDPISEHNRLYWYRQTLGQGPEFLTYFQNEAQLEKSRLLSDRFSAERPKGSFSTLEIQRTEQGDSAMYLCASSLGPSQYFGPGTRLLVL.

Of note for this clone: At one end the junction does not follow the germline gene, possibly because of a read error. The rearrangement links TRBV7-7 to TRBJ2-5; D possibly corresponds to TRBD1 (6 bases). Per germline, CDR1 SSHAT and CDR2 FNYEAQ (reference sequence). The CDR3 spans 15 residues. The CDR3 protein is CASSFGGQGTETQYF. CDR3 coding DNA: TGTGCTAGCAGCTTTGGGGGCCAGGGGACAGAGACCCAGTACTTC. Full variable domain (missing parts from reference TRBV7-7 and TRBJ2-5): GAGVSQSPRYKVTKRGQDVTLRCDPISSHATLYWYQQALGQGPEFLTYFNYEAQPDKSGLPSDRFSAERPEGSISTLTIQRTEQRDSAMYRCASSFGGQGTETQYFGPGTRLLVL.

J is TRBJ1-2 and V is TRBV25-1, with TRBD1 as a possible D gene (5 bases). Trimming took off 2 bases at V and 7 bases at J, with 14 bases between the two ends. The germline V gene has CDR1 MGHDK and CDR2 SYGVNS. The CDR3 is made up of 14 amino acids. The CDR3 protein is CASSESPQVPGYTF. DNA of the CDR3: TGTGCCAGCAGTGAAAGTCCACAGGTTCCTGGCTACACCTTC.

The chain couples TRBV5-5 to TRBJ1-2, with 8 bases fitting TRBD1. The CDR3 is 14 residues long. V was pared by 4 bases and J by 5 bases, with 7 bases of the junction left unmatched. The V gene's germline CDR1 is SGHKS and CDR2 YYEKEE (reference sequence). As DNA, the CDR3 is TGTGCCAGCAGCATAGGACAGGGTGATTATGGCTACACCTTC. Translated: CASSIGQGDYGYTF.